This TCR beta chain came from a study of OX40 agonist ivuxolimab in advanced cancers. The overall study: Ivuxolimab is an agonistic anti-OX40 (CD134) antibody, and patients were treated with it. Study observations and caveats: At 0.1 to 3.0 mg/kg and by week 6, CD4+ and CD8+ T cells in the blood had expanded clonally.

On this clone itself: The antigen remains undetermined.

The germline gives CDR1 LGHNA, CDR2 YNFKEQ. Germline trimming cut 4 bases from V and 4 bases from J; bases unmatched to any gene: 6. The CDR3 runs 15 residues. Some clones are missing from TCRdb's copy, which holds only in-frame ones; the method was immunoSEQ multiplex PCR. The data show about 72,000 clones, with approximately 92% seen just once and around 1% held by the top ten. V usage is TRBV4-2 and J usage is TRBJ2-5; 10 bases are a match to TRBD2. This clonotype was sampled from an adult with an advanced solid tumor such as melanoma, head and neck, liver or kidney cancer. Source: CD4+ or CD8+ T cells sorted from blood, taken in a trial of the OX40 agonist ivuxolimab. The CDR3: CASSLGAGGRETQYF. The CDR3, as DNA: TGTGCCAGCAGCCTCGGAGCGGGGGGGCGAGAGACCCAGTACTTC.